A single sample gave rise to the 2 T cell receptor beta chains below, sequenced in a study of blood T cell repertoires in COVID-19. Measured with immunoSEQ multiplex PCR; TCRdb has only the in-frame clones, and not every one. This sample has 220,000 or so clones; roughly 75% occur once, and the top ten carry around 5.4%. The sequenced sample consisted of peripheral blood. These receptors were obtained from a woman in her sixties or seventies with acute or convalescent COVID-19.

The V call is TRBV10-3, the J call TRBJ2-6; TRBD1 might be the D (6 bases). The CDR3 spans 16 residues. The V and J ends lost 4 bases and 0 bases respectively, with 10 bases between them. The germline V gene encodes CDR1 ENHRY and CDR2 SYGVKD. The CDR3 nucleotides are TGTGCCATCAGTGGGACAGTCTTCTCTGGGGCCAACGTCCTGACTTTC. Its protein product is CAISGTVFSGANVLTF.

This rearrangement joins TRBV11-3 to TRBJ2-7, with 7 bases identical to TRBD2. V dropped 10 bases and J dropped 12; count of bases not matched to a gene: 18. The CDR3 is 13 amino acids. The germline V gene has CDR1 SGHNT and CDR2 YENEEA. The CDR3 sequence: CANHGGAQREGYF. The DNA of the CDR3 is TGTGCCAACCATGGAGGGGCGCAGAGGGAGGGGTACTTC. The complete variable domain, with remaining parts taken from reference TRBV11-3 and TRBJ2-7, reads EAGVVQSPRYKIIEKKQPVAFWCNPISGHNTLYWYLQNLGQGPELLIRYENEEAVDDSQLPKDRFSAERLKGVDSTLKIQPAELGDSAVYLCANHGGAQREGYFGPGTRLTVT.